The 12 T cell receptor beta chains below all came from one sample that was sequenced in a study of T cell responses to AZD1222 COVID-19 vaccine. The data were produced by immunoSEQ multiplex PCR, yet TCRdb's version contains in-frame clones alone and is incomplete. The profile shows some 110,000 clones, more than 80% of them singletons. The sequencing used peripheral blood, collected 28 days after the second AZD1222 dose. These receptors all stem from an adult who received the AZD1222 COVID-19 vaccine.

The chain recombines TRBV5-1 with TRBJ1-1; D unresolved. The CDR3 runs to 14 residues. Deletions cut 0 bases from V and 6 bases from J, with 12 bases between. Germline loops: CDR1 SGHRS, CDR2 YFSETQ. CDR3: CASSLGDGSPEAFF. The CDR3 nucleotides read TGCGCCAGCAGCTTGGGAGATGGGAGTCCTGAAGCTTTCTTT.

This clone has only a few counts. CDR3 sequence reads: CASSPGTGPTGELFF. In nucleotides, the CDR3 is TGTGCCAGTAGTCCCGGGACAGGGCCCACCGGGGAGCTGTTTTTT. The chain joins TRBV19 to TRBJ2-2, with 9 bases identical to TRBD1. This CDR3 has 15 amino acids. Looked up from germline, CDR1 is LNHDA and CDR2 is SQIVND (reference sequence). J was trimmed by 4 bases and V by 5 bases; bases with no gene match: 5.

Details on this clone: One end of the junction does not line up with germline, which may come from a read error. The genes are TRBV10-3 and TRBJ2-1, with D perhaps TRBD1 or TRBD2 (5 bases each). From germline, CDR1 is ENHRY and CDR2 SYGVKD. This CDR3 has 14 residues. The CDR3 DNA sequence: TGTGCCACCAGTGGGGGTGCCACCTACAATGAGCAGTTCTTC. Translating gives CATSGGATYNEQFF.

The rearrangement joins TRBV5-1 to TRBJ1-5, with D unresolved. Germline CDR1 SGHRS, CDR2 YFSETQ. CDR3 length: 15 amino acids. Trimming removed 2 bases at V and 0 bases at J, with 9 bases between. CDR3 residues: CASSFDSDSNQPQHF. The CDR3, as DNA: TGCGCCAGCAGCTTTGACTCTGATAGCAATCAGCCCCAGCATTTT.

V gene TRBV11-1 combines with J gene TRBJ1-2; the match to TRBD1 covers 8 bases. V shed 5 bases and J 6 bases; nucleotides not matched to a gene: 8. The CDR3 length is 14 residues. Germline CDR1 SGHAT, CDR2 FQDESV (reference sequence). DNA for the CDR3: TGTGCCAGCAGCCAAGCGGACAGGGCGAATGGCTACACCTTC. Translating gives CASSQADRANGYTF.

The chain carries TRBV14 and TRBJ1-3, with D possibly being TRBD1 (6 bases). Looked up from germline, CDR1 is SGHDN and CDR2 is FVKESK. Trimming removed 0 bases from V and 1 base from J, with 16 bases in between. The CDR3 sequence is 18 residues long. In DNA form, the CDR3 reads TGTGCCAGCAGCCAAGATCCGATTGGCAGGGGATCTGGAAACACCATATATTTT. Translation: CASSQDPIGRGSGNTIYF. Combining the CDR3 with reference TRBV14 and TRBJ1-3 gives the whole variable domain EAGVTQFPSHSVIEKGQTVTLRCDPISGHDNLYWYRRVMGKEIKFLLHFVKESKQDESGMPNNRFLAERTGGTYSTLKVQPAELEDSGVYFCASSQDPIGRGSGNTIYFGEGSWLTVV.

The V and J genes are TRBV7-2 and TRBJ2-6; D gene ambiguous. Per germline, CDR1 SGHTA and CDR2 FQGNSA. V gave up 2 bases and J gave up 1 base, with 6 bases separating them. The CDR3 contains 15 residues. DNA of the CDR3: TGTGCCAGCAGCTTATACGCGTCTGGGGCCAACGTCCTGACTTTC. Translated: CASSLYASGANVLTF.

V is TRBV5-5 and J is TRBJ2-3, with D maybe TRBD1 (6 bases). There are 15 residues in the CDR3. CDR1 SGHKS and CDR2 YYEKEE come from the germline V gene (reference sequence). V shed 7 bases and J shed 2 bases, with 17 bases lying between them. For the CDR3, the DNA is TGTGCCAGCTTCAGAGGACAGCTTAACACAGATACGCAGTATTTT. Protein sequence: CASFRGQLNTDTQYF.

The rearrangement links TRBV2 to TRBJ2-3; 11 bases are a match to TRBD2. CDR3 length equals 15 residues. The V gene's germline CDR1 is SNHLY and CDR2 FYNNEI. V was pared by 6 bases and J by 5 bases, with 7 bases of the junction left unmatched. CDR3 nucleotides: TGTGCCAGCAGCGATCTAGCGGGGGGCCAAGATACGCAGTATTTT. It encodes CASSDLAGGQDTQYF. Looking up the rest from reference TRBV2 and TRBJ2-3 gives the full variable domain: EPEVTQTPSHQVTQMGQEVILRCVPISNHLYFYWYRQILGQKVEFLVSFYNNEISEKSEIFDDQFSVERPDGSNFTLKIRSTKLEDSAMYFCASSDLAGGQDTQYFGPGTRLTVL.

J is TRBJ1-4 and V is TRBV15; D perhaps matches TRBD1 (6 bases). Germline CDR1 LNHNV, CDR2 YYDKDF (reference sequence). Trimming cost V 5 bases and J 4 bases, with 14 bases left between them. The CDR3 loop spans 15 amino acids. CDR3 DNA sequence: TGTGCCACCAGCCAGCGCAGGGGCTATAATGAAAAACTGTTTTTT. Residues: CATSQRRGYNEKLFF. The full variable domain, its missing parts supplied by reference TRBV15 and TRBJ1-4, is DAMVIQNPRYQVTQFGKPVTLSCSQTLNHNVMYWYQQKSSQAPKLLFHYYDKDFNNEADTPDNFQSRRPNTSFCFLDIRSPGLGDTAMYLCATSQRRGYNEKLFFGSGTQLSVL.

The chain uses TRBV3-1 (or the pseudogene TRBV3-2) and TRBJ1-6, with D uncertain. Germline-derived CDR1 and CDR2 are LGHDT and YNNKEL (reference sequence). The CDR3 spans 13 residues. The V end lost 4 bases, the J end lost 7 bases, and 8 bases lay between the germline ends. This CDR3 is CASSPHHNSPLHF. The CDR3 DNA sequence: TGTGCCAGCAGCCCCCACCACAATTCACCCCTCCACTTT.

This CDR3 reads CASSQGQTVVNYGYTF. The CDR3 nucleotides are TGTGCCAGCAGTCAAGGACAGACCGTGGTAAACTATGGCTACACCTTC. This sequence joins TRBV7-2 and TRBJ1-2, with a weak D call TRBD1 (6 bases). The germline V and J ends were trimmed by 6 bases and 2 bases, with 19 bases remaining between them. From germline, CDR1 is SGHTA and CDR2 FQGNSA. The CDR3 loop spans 16 amino acids.